This TCR beta chain is from a study of shared clonotypes between healthy human individuals. The CDR3 has 13 amino acids. Trimming cost V 9 bases and J 2 bases; bases outside gene matches: 6. Per germline, CDR1 MNHNS and CDR2 SASEGT. Some clones are missing from TCRdb's copy, which holds only in-frame ones; the method was immunoSEQ multiplex PCR. The repertoire holds about a million clones, with roughly 77% as singletons. Sequencing was done on a sample of memory CD4+ T cells from PBMCs. As to subset: CD45RA-negative fraction. The TCR was taken from a young man in good health. Some clones in this sample may be carry-over from other donors' samples. This chain joins TRBV6-1 and TRBJ2-7; 8 bases line up with TRBD2. The chain's CDR3 is CASLAGMPYEQYF. CDR3 DNA: TGTGCCAGTTTAGCGGGAATGCCCTACGAGCAGTACTTC.